A single sample is the source of the 27 T cell receptor beta chains below, sequenced in a study of identical twins. TCRdb reprocessed the 5' RACE reads via MiXCR and lists one record per CDR3 protein. The table records some 320,000 distinct CDR3 sequences, over 9% of them present only once. In addition, the sample was reused for a study of yellow fever vaccine responses in identical twins.

Sequences were obtained from CD8+ T cells sorted from blood. The receptors were gathered from a woman aged 18-29 years in good health.

In its sample, this clonotype ranks as medium-sized. In nucleotides, the CDR3 is TGTGCCAGCTCCCTCGACAGGGTCTCCTACAATGAGCAGTTCTTC. This codes for CASSLDRVSYNEQFF. The rearrangement links TRBV6-1 to TRBJ2-1; 7 bases agree with TRBD1. Germline lookup yields CDR1 MNHNS and CDR2 SASEGT. The CDR3 covers 15 residues. The trim removed 8 bases at V and 0 bases at J, leaving 7 bases unmatched.

The chain combines TRBV28 with TRBJ1-1; perhaps TRBD1 as D (5 bases). The CDR3 length is 15 residues. V was pared by 5 bases and J by 0 bases, with 13 bases between. Per germline, CDR1 MDHEN and CDR2 SYDVKM. The chain's CDR3 is CASSPPVGLNTEAFF. In DNA, the CDR3 is TGTGCCAGCAGTCCCCCCGTGGGGCTGAACACTGAAGCTTTCTTT.

This clonotype was counted a few times. The CDR3 sequence: CASSRTGGPGPYSYEQYF. Here the CDR3 DNA reads TGTGCCAGCAGCCGTACAGGGGGCCCCGGCCCGTACTCCTACGAGCAGTACTTC. The chain carries TRBV3-1 and TRBJ2-7; 9 nucleotides agree with TRBD1. The CDR3 totals 18 residues. V dropped 4 bases and J dropped 0; count of bases not matched to a gene: 13. Germline V gene sequence: CDR1 LGHDT, CDR2 YNNKEL (reference sequence).

This clonotype appeared many times. The gene calls are TRBV5-1 and TRBJ2-2; the D gene is possibly TRBD1 (6 bases). Trimming stripped 0 bases from V and 3 bases from J, with 18 bases between. Germline V gives CDR1 SGHRS, CDR2 YFSETQ. The length of the CDR3 is 18 residues. The CDR3 coding sequence is TGCGCCAGCAGCTTGGAAGGGCAGGGGACGGTGCACACCGGGGAGCTGTTTTTT. Protein: CASSLEGQGTVHTGELFF.

V is TRBV11-2 and J is TRBJ2-3; 12 bases match TRBD1. This CDR3 is 16 amino acids long. V shed 4 bases and J 4 bases; nucleotides not matched to a gene: 6. CDR1 SGHAT and CDR2 FQNNGV come from the germline V gene. CDR3 bases: TGTGCCAGCAGCTCATTACGGGACAGGGGGCCAGATACGCAGTATTTT. Translated: CASSSLRDRGPDTQYF.

This chain uses TRBV6-5 with TRBJ2-7, with TRBD2 matching 8 bases. The length of the CDR3 is 15 residues. The trim removed 2 bases at V and 4 bases at J, leaving 7 bases unmatched. CDR1 is MNHEY and CDR2 is SVGAGI in the germline V gene. The CDR3 loop is CASSYGGGGRYEQYF. The DNA for the CDR3 is TGTGCCAGCAGTTACGGGGGCGGCGGGAGGTACGAGCAGTACTTC.

The V call is TRBV6-4, the J call TRBJ1-2; no firm D call. CDR1 is MRHNA, CDR2 SNTAGT, per germline. This CDR3 is 14 amino acids long. The V and J ends lost 2 bases and 7 bases respectively, with 14 bases between them. The chain's CDR3 is CASSDGREGSGYTF. DNA of the CDR3: TGTGCCAGCAGTGACGGAAGGGAAGGGTCTGGCTACACCTTC.

This clonotype appeared a few times. This chain joins TRBV13 and TRBJ2-7, with 7 nucleotides matching TRBD1. V was pared by 6 bases and J by 1 base, with 9 bases of the junction left unmatched. Germline values: CDR1 PRHDT, CDR2 FYEKMQ (reference sequence). The CDR3 loop spans 15 amino acids. The CDR3 sequence is CASRATGTESYEQYF. CDR3 sequence (DNA): TGTGCCAGCAGAGCCACCGGGACAGAGTCCTACGAGCAGTACTTC.

The genes are TRBV10-3 and TRBJ2-1; D is tentatively TRBD1 or TRBD2 (7 bases each). The V end was cut by 8 bases, the J end by 3 bases, with 11 bases between. The CDR3 runs to 13 residues. The V gene's germline CDR1 is ENHRY and CDR2 SYGVKD. The CDR3 nucleotides are TGTGCCATCGCAGGGGGGGTCTACAATGAGCAGTTCTTC. Its protein is CAIAGGVYNEQFF.

In its sample, this clonotype was seen many times. This rearrangement joins TRBV27 to TRBJ1-5, with TRBD1 matching over 7 bases. After removal of 5 bases from V and 3 bases from J, the junction contained 7 bases not matched to a gene. The CDR3 extends over 15 amino acids. CDR1 and CDR2 (germline): MNHEY, SMNVEV (reference sequence). The CDR3 region is CASSPYTGDNQPQHF. In DNA, the CDR3 is TGTGCCAGCAGTCCCTATACAGGGGACAATCAGCCCCAGCATTTT.

The chain is built from TRBV28 and TRBJ2-7, with 11 bases that match TRBD2. This CDR3 has 13 amino acids. Germline assignment: CDR1 MDHEN and CDR2 SYDVKM. Losses at the gene ends were 6 bases for V and 2 bases for J; bases not matched to a gene: 0. CDR3 in amino acids: CASRLAGAYEQYF. CDR3 nucleotide sequence: TGTGCCAGCAGACTAGCGGGGGCCTACGAGCAGTACTTC.

The chain uses TRBV10-3 and TRBJ2-7; 8 nucleotides line up with TRBD2. Germline values: CDR1 ENHRY, CDR2 SYGVKD. The CDR3 spans 13 residues. The trim removed 5 bases at V and 2 bases at J, leaving 2 bases unmatched. The CDR3 sequence: CAISNGGAYEQYV. The CDR3 nucleotides are TGTGCCATCAGTAACGGGGGGGCCTACGAGCAGTACGTC.

The V call is TRBV7-9, the J call TRBJ2-5, with 7 bases aligning to TRBD1. Unmatched junction bases numbered 11, after V lost 5 bases and J lost 2 bases. Looked up from germline, CDR1 is SEHNR and CDR2 is FQNEAQ (reference sequence). CDR3 length: 16 amino acids. The CDR3 spells CASSLLSTGLQETQYF. In DNA, the CDR3 is TGTGCCAGCAGCCTCCTCTCGACAGGGCTGCAAGAGACCCAGTACTTC. The full variable domain, rest sourced from reference TRBV7-9 and TRBJ2-5, is DTGVSQNPRHKITKRGQNVTFRCDPISEHNRLYWYRQTLGQGPEFLTYFQNEAQLEKSRLLSDRFSAERPKGSFSTLEIQRTEQGDSAMYLCASSLLSTGLQETQYFGPGTRLLVL.

This clonotype was observed a few times. This chain links TRBV6-5 with TRBJ2-2; 8 bases fit TRBD2. The CDR3 consists of 14 residues. Germline V gene lookup returns CDR1 MNHEY and CDR2 SVGAGI. V lost 0 bases to trimming and J lost 9 bases; unmatched junction nucleotides: 3. The CDR3 region has the DNA TGTGCCAGCAGTTACTCCGCGGGGGGCAGGGAGCTGTTTTTT. Translation: CASSYSAGGRELFF.

The rearrangement links TRBV6-5 to TRBJ2-7; 8 bases align to TRBD2. V shed 0 bases and J 0 bases; nucleotides not matched to a gene: 4. This CDR3 region has 16 residues. Germline assignment: CDR1 MNHEY and CDR2 SVGAGI. CDR3 sequence (DNA): TGTGCCAGCAGTTACTCAACTAGCGGAAGCTCCTACGAGCAGTACTTC. Its translation: CASSYSTSGSSYEQYF.

The chain employs TRBV5-1 and TRBJ1-2, with 9 bases aligning to TRBD1. The CDR3 length is 15 residues. V shed 1 base, J shed 4 bases, and the junction held 5 bases outside the gene matches. Germline V gene data show CDR1 as SGHRS and CDR2 as YFSETQ. The CDR3 DNA follows: TGCGCCAGCAGCTTGCTCTGGACAGGGGTCTATGGCTACACCTTC. This translates into CASSLLWTGVYGYTF.

The V and J genes are TRBV20-1 and TRBJ2-3; 9 nucleotides match TRBD2. The germline CDR1 and CDR2 sequences are DFQATT and SNEGSKA (reference sequence). V trimming: 6 bases; J trimming: 3 bases; junction bases outside the gene matches: 13. The CDR3 contains 16 residues. CDR3 sequence reads: CSALLDAGGPTDTQYF. CDR3 DNA: TGCAGTGCCCTACTCGATGCGGGGGGGCCAACAGATACGCAGTATTTT.

As concerns this clonotype: A read error may account for a junction end that differs from germline. This chain connects TRBV3-1 to TRBJ2-4; D may be TRBD1 (6 bases). The CDR3 totals 17 residues. Germline loops: CDR1 LGHDT, CDR2 YNNKEL (reference sequence). The CDR3 DNA follows: TGTGCCTGCAGCCAAGAGGGGGTCCAGATAGCCAAAAACATTCAGTACTTC. Protein: CACSQEGVQIAKNIQYF.

This clonotype was counted many times. The rearrangement links TRBV20-1 to TRBJ2-4; D might be TRBD1 or TRBD2, each matching 6 bases. Germline V gene sequence: CDR1 DFQATT, CDR2 SNEGSKA (reference sequence). The CDR3 contains 14 residues. V was cut by 5 bases and J by 5 bases, with 16 bases left in between. CDR3 sequence reads: CSALGGAPQNIQYF. CDR3 sequence (DNA): TGCAGTGCTCTGGGGGGCGCGCCCCAAAACATTCAGTACTTC.

This clonotype was observed at least ten times. This sequence joins TRBV7-9 and TRBJ2-7; D gene uncertain. The CDR3 loop spans 11 amino acids. With 1 base removed from V and 6 bases from J, the gap between germline ends came to 4 bases. The germline CDR1 and CDR2 sequences are SEHNR and FQNEAQ (reference sequence). The CDR3 sequence: CASSLGAEQYV. CDR3 nucleotides: TGTGCCAGCAGCTTAGGGGCCGAGCAGTACGTC.

The chain links TRBV11-2 to TRBJ1-2; D unclear. V was clipped by 5 bases and J by 1 base, with 11 bases between them. The CDR3 is 14 amino acids. Germline CDR1 SGHAT, CDR2 FQNNGV. CDR3 protein: CASSPYNLNYGYTF. The CDR3 nucleotides are TGTGCCAGCAGCCCCTACAACCTTAACTATGGCTACACCTTC.

This clonotype was observed a handful of times. The rearrangement uses TRBV7-9 and TRBJ2-1, with 8 nucleotides matching TRBD2. Losses at the gene ends were 8 bases for V and 9 bases for J; bases not matched to a gene: 9. CDR1 and CDR2 from the germline V gene are SEHNR and FQNEAQ (reference sequence). The CDR3 spans 13 residues. CDR3 region: CASGPGGWGEQFF. CDR3 bases: TGTGCCAGCGGACCGGGGGGGTGGGGTGAGCAGTTCTTC.

This clonotype was counted only a few times. The V call is TRBV21-1, the J call TRBJ1-2; the table's D call of TRBD1 was not tested on the DNA. TRBV21-1 counts as a pseudogene. The CDR3 contains 16 residues. The CDR3 spells CASSPGTGRTLYGYTF. CDR3 coding DNA: TGTGCCAGCAGCCCCGGGACAGGGAGAACCCTCTATGGCTACACCTTC.

In its sample, this clonotype was seen a few times. This chain links TRBV7-9 with TRBJ2-1, with 9 bases lining up with TRBD2. The CDR3 is made up of 13 amino acids. Germline CDR1 SEHNR, CDR2 FQNEAQ (reference sequence). Trimming cost V 9 bases and J 4 bases; bases outside gene matches: 4. The DNA of the CDR3 is TGTGCCAGTATGCTAGCGGGATACAATGAGCAGTTCTTC. This translates into CASMLAGYNEQFF.

The table lists this clonotype with a few counts. This sequence joins TRBV4-1 and TRBJ2-6, with D hard to call. This CDR3 region has 16 residues. Trimming pared 4 bases from V and 1 base from J, leaving 11 bases between. Germline CDR1 reads MGHRA; CDR2 reads YSYEKL. The CDR3 loop is CASSPKGLSGANVLTF. For the CDR3, the DNA is TGCGCCAGCAGCCCCAAAGGCCTATCTGGGGCCAACGTCCTGACTTTC.

This clonotype was seen more than once but under ten times. The CDR3, as DNA: TGTGCCAGCAGCCAAGATTTCCCTAACTATGGCTACACCTTC. It translates to CASSQDFPNYGYTF. This chain joins TRBV4-2 and TRBJ1-2; D not resolved. The germline V gene encodes CDR1 LGHNA and CDR2 YNFKEQ. The CDR3 sequence is 14 residues long. Trimming shortened V by 0 bases and J by 0 bases, and 5 bases separated the two germline ends.

The sample holds a few counts of this clonotype. The chain employs TRBV10-1 and TRBJ2-7; D possibly corresponds to TRBD1 (6 bases). The CDR3 extends over 15 amino acids. Germline lookup yields CDR1 WNHNN and CDR2 SYGVQD (reference sequence). Trimming removed 4 bases from V and 1 base from J, with 14 bases in between. As DNA, the CDR3 is TGCGCCAGCAGTGTGGTCAGGGGTAGATCCTACGAGCAGTACGTC. This translates into CASSVVRGRSYEQYV.